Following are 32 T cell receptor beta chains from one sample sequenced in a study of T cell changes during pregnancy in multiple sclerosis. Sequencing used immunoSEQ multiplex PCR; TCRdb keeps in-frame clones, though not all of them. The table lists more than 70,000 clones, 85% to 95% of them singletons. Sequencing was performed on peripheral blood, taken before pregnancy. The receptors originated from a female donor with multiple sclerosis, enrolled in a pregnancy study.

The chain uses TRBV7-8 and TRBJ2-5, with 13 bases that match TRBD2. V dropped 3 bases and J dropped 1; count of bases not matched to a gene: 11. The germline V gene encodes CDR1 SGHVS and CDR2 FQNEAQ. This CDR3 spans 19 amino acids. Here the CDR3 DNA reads TGTGCCAGCAGCTTCCCTGGACTAGCGGGAGAATATCCCCAAGAGACCCAGTACTTC. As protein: CASSFPGLAGEYPQETQYF.

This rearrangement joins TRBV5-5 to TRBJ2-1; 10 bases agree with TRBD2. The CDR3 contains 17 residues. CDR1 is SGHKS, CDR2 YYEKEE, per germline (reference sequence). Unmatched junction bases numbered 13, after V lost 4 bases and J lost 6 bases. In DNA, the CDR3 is TGTGCCAGCAGCCAGGGGGCCCTAGCGGGAGACTTCAATGAGCAGTTCTTC. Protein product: CASSQGALAGDFNEQFF.

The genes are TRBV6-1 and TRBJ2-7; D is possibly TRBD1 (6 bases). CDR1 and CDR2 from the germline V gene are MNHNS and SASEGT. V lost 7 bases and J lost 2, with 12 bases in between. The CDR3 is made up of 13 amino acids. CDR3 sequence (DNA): TGTGCCAGCATGGACAGAGCCCCCTACGAGCAGTACTTC. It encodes CASMDRAPYEQYF.

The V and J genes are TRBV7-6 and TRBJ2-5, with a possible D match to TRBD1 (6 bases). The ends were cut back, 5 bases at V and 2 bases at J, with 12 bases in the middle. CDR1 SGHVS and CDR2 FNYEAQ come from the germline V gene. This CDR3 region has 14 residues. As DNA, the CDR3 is TGTGCCAGCAGCCATGGGACAATACAAGAGACCCAGTACTTC. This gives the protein CASSHGTIQETQYF. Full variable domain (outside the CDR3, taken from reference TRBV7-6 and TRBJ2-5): GAGVSQSPRYKVTKRGQDVALRCDPISGHVSLYWYRQALGQGPEFLTYFNYEAQQDKSGLPNDRFSAERPEGSISTLTIQRTEQRDSAMYRCASSHGTIQETQYFGPGTRLLVL.

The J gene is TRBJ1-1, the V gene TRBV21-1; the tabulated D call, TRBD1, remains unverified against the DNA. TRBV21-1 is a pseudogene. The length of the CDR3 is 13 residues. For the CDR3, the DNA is TGTGCCAGCAGCCCGAGGACAGGGGAGGGGGCTTTCTTT. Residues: CASSPRTGEGAFF.

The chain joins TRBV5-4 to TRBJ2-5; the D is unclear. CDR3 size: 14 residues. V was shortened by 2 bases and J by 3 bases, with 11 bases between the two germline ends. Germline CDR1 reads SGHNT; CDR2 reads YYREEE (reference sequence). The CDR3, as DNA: TGTGCCAGCAGCTTCGGTCCACGAGAAGAGACCCAGTACTTC. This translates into CASSFGPREETQYF.

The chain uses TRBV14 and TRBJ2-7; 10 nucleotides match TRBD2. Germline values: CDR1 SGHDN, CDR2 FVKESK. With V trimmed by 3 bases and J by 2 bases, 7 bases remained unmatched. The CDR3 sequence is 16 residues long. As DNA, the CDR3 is TGTGCCAGCAGCCACCCGCTAGCGGGAGATCCCTACGAGCAGTACTTC. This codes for CASSHPLAGDPYEQYF.

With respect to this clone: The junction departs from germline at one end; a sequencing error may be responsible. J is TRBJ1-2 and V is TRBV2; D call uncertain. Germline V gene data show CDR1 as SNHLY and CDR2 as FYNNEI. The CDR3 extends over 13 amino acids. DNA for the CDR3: TGTGCCAGCAGTGACCCACCGCCGGTGCTTCTCTACTTC. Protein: CASSDPPPVLLYF. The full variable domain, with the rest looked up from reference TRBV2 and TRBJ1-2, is EPEVTQTPSHQVTQMGQEVILRCVPISNHLYFYWYRQILGQKVEFLVSFYNNEISEKSEIFDDQFSVERPDGSNFTLKIRSTKLEDSAMYFCASSDPPPVLLYFGSGTRLTVV.

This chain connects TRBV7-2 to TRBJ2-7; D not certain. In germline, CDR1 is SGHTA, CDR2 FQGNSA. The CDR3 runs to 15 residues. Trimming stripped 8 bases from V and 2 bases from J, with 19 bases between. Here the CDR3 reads CASSISQALTYEQYF. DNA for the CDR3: TGTGCCAGCTCGATTTCCCAGGCACTCACCTACGAGCAGTACTTC.

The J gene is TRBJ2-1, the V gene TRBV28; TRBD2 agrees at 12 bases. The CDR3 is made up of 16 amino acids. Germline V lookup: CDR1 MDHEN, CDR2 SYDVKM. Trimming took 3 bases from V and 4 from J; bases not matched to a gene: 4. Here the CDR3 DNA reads TGTGCCAGCAGTTTGACCGGGACTAGCGGGTACAATGAGCAGTTCTTC. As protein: CASSLTGTSGYNEQFF.

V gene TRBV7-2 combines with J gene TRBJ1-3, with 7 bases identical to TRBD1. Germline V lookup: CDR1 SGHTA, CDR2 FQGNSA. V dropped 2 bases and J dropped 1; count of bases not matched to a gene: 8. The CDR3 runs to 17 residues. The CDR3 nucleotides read TGTGCCAGCAGCTTATCGACCGGCAGGGGGTCTGGAAACACCATATATTTT. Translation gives CASSLSTGRGSGNTIYF.

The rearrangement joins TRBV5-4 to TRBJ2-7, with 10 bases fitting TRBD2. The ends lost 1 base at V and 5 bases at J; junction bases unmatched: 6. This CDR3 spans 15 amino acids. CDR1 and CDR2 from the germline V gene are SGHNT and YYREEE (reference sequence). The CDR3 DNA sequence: TGTGCCAGCAGCTTGCTAGCGGGAGCAGGAGACGAGCAGTACTTC. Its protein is CASSLLAGAGDEQYF.

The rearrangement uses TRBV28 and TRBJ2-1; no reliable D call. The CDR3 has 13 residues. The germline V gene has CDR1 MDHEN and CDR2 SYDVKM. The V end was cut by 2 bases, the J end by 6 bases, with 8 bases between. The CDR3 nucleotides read TGTGCCAGCAGTTTAACTCTAGTCAATGAGCAGTTCTTC. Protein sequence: CASSLTLVNEQFF.

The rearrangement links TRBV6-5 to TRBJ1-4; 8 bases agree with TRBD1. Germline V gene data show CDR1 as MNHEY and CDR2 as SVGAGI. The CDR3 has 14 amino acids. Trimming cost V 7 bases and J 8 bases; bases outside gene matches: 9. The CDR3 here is CASKGGTGGEKLFF. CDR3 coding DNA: TGTGCCAGCAAGGGAGGCACAGGGGGAGAAAAACTGTTTTTT.

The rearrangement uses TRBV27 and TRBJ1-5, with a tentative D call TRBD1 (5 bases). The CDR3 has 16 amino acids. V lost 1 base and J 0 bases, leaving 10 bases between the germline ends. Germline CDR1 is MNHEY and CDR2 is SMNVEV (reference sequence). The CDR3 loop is CASSLYGQYSNQPQHF. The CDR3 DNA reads TGTGCCAGCAGTTTATACGGACAATATAGCAATCAGCCCCAGCATTTT.

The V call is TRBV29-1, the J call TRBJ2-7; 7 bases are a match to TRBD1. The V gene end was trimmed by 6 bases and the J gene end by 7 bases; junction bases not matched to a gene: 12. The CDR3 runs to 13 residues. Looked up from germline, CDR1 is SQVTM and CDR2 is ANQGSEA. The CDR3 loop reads CSVHVTGSDEQYF. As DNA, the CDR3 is TGCAGCGTCCACGTGACAGGGTCGGATGAGCAGTACTTC.

CDR3 sequence: CASSLLVGASQPQHF. The CDR3 DNA follows: TGTGCCAGCAGTTTATTGGTAGGGGCAAGCCAGCCCCAGCATTTT. This chain joins TRBV28 and TRBJ1-5; D might be TRBD1 (5 bases). CDR3 size: 15 residues. Germline V gene lookup returns CDR1 MDHEN and CDR2 SYDVKM. V was shortened by 1 base and J by 7 bases, with 14 bases between the two germline ends.

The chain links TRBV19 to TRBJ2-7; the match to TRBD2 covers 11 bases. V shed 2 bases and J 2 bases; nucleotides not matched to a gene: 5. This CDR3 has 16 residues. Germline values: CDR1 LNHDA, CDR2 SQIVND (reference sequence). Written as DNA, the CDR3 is TGTGCCAGTAGTATACTAGCGGGAGGACCTACCTACGAGCAGTACTTC. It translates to CASSILAGGPTYEQYF.

As DNA, the CDR3 is TGCGCCAGCAGCTTAATGCGGGAGTCCACCGGGGAGCTGTTTTTT. This translates into CASSLMRESTGELFF. This chain links TRBV5-1 with TRBJ2-2; 7 nucleotides line up with TRBD2. This CDR3 has 15 residues. Trimming took 2 bases from V and 4 from J; bases not matched to a gene: 5. Germline CDR1 SGHRS, CDR2 YFSETQ.

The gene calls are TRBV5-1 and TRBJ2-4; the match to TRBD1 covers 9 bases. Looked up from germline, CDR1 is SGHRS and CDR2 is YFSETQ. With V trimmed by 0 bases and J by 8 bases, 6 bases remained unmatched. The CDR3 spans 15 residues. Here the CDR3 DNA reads TGCGCCAGCAGCTTGGGGGGACAGGGTTTCGACATTCAGTACTTC. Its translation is CASSLGGQGFDIQYF.

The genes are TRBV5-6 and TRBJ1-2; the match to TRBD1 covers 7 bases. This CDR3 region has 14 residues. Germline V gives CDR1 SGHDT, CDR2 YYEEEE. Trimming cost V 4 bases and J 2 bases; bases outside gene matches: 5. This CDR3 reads CASSRGQPNYGYTF. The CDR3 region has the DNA TGTGCCAGCAGCCGGGGACAGCCAAACTATGGCTACACCTTC.

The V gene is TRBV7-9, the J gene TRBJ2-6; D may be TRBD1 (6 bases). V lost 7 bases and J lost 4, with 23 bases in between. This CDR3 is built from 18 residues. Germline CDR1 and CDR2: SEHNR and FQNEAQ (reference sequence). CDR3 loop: CASTFQNRNRDGANVLTF. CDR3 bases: TGTGCCAGCACCTTTCAGAACCGGAACAGGGACGGGGCCAACGTCCTGACTTTC.

This chain's CDR3 is CASSQGGTATYGYTF. The CDR3 DNA sequence: TGTGCCAGCAGCCAAGGGGGCACAGCCACCTATGGCTACACCTTC. The gene calls are TRBV5-4 and TRBJ1-2; 7 nucleotides align to TRBD1. Germline V lookup: CDR1 SGHNT, CDR2 YYREEE (reference sequence). The CDR3 is 15 amino acids. J lost 4 bases, V lost 4 bases, and 10 bases had no gene match.

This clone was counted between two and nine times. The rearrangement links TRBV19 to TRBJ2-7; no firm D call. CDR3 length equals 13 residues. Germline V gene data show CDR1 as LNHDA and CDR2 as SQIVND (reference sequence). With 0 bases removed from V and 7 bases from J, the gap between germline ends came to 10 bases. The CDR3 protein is CASSIDRVGEQYF. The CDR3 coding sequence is TGTGCCAGTAGTATAGATCGGGTCGGAGAGCAGTACTTC.

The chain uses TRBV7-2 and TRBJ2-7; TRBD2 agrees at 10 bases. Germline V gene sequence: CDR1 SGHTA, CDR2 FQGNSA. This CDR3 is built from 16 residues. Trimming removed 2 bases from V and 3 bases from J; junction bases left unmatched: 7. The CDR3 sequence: CASSLSPSGSIYEQYF. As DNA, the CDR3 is TGTGCCAGCAGCTTAAGCCCTAGCGGGAGTATCTACGAGCAGTACTTC.

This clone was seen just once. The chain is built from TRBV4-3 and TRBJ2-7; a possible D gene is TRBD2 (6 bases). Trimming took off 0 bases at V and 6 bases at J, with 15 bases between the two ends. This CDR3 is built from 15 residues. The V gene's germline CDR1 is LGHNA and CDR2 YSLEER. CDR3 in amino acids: CASSQDEGLGGEQYF. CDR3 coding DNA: TGCGCCAGCAGCCAAGATGAGGGCTTGGGGGGCGAGCAGTACTTC.

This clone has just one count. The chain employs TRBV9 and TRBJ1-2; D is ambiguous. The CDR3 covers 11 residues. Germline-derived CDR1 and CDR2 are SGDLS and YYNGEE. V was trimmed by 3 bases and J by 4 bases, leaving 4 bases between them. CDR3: CASSGVYGYTF. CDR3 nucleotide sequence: TGTGCCAGCAGCGGCGTCTATGGCTACACCTTC.

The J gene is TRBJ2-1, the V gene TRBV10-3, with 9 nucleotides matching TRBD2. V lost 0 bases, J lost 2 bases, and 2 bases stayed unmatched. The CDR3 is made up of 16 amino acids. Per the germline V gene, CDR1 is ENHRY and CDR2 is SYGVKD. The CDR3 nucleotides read TGTGCCATCAGTGAGTCGCGCGGGGGGGCCTACAATGAGCAGTTCTTC. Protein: CAISESRGGAYNEQFF.

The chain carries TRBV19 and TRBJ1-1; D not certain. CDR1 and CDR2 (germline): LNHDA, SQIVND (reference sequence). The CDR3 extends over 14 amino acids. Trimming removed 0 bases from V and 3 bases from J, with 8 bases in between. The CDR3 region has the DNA TGTGCCAGTAGTATAGATCGAGGGCACACTGAAGCTTTCTTT. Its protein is CASSIDRGHTEAFF. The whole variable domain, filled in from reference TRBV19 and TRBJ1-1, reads DGGITQSPKYLFRKEGQNVTLSCEQNLNHDAMYWYRQDPGQGLRLIYYSQIVNDFQKGDIAEGYSVSREKKESFPLTVTSAQKNPTAFYLCASSIDRGHTEAFFGQGTRLTVV.

The CDR3: CASSPPTGEDEQYF. CDR3 bases: TGTGCCAGCAGCCCGCCGACAGGGGAAGACGAGCAGTACTTC. The V gene is TRBV11-2, the J gene TRBJ2-7; 8 bases align to TRBD1. V gave up 5 bases and J gave up 5 bases; unmatched junction bases: 8. Germline values: CDR1 SGHAT, CDR2 FQNNGV. This CDR3 contains 14 residues. Full variable domain (rest looked up from reference TRBV11-2 and TRBJ2-7): EAGVAQSPRYKIIEKRQSVAFWCNPISGHATLYWYQQILGQGPKLLIQFQNNGVVDDSQLPKDRFSAERLKGVDSTLKIQPAKLEDSAVYLCASSPPTGEDEQYFGPGTRLTVT.

CDR3 DNA sequence: TGTGCCAGCAGTTTATCGTCCGGGGCAGATACGCAGTATTTT. Protein product: CASSLSSGADTQYF. The V and J genes are TRBV27 and TRBJ2-3; tentatively, D is TRBD2 (5 bases). V lost 0 bases to trimming and J lost 4 bases, with 8 bases between them. The germline CDR1 and CDR2 sequences are MNHEY and SMNVEV (reference sequence). This CDR3 region has 14 residues.

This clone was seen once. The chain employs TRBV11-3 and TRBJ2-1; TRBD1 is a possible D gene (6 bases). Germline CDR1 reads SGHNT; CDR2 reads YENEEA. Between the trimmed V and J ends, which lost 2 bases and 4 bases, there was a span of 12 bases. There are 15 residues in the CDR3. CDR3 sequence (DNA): TGTGCCAGCAGCTTACAGGGGCCCTCGTACAATGAGCAGTTCTTC. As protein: CASSLQGPSYNEQFF.